This T cell receptor beta chain was captured in a study of a mutant IDH1 vaccine in newly diagnosed glioma. Whole-study context: Mean patient age was around 40 years; approximately 62% were male and roughly 38% female. Earlier therapy was either radiotherapy, temozolomide, or both, and most got both.

Time point given: baseline, week 1 (first vaccination visit). Treatment of the sample: pre-vaccination baseline after standard-of-care therapy. Concerning this clone itself: Its antigen is as yet unknown.

Findings and limits, study-wide: Evidence of vaccine-induced immune responses was documented in approximately 93% of patients.

The CDR3 is 13 residues long. Germline V CDR1 and CDR2: SGHVS, FQNEAQ. Trimming removed 1 base at V and 3 bases at J, with 4 bases between. TCRdb keeps only in-frame clones here, not all; method: immunoSEQ multiplex PCR. This sample yields tens of thousands of clones, of which roughly 89% are seen a single time; more than 15% belongs to the top ten. The sample in question was PBMCs, obtained from a glioma patient treated with radiotherapy, temozolomide or both. The receptor comes from a man aged 18 to 30 with glioma. The chain links TRBV7-8 to TRBJ1-5; D ambiguous. The CDR3 is CASSLGTNQPQHF. The CDR3 coding sequence is TGTGCCAGCAGCTTAGGCACCAATCAGCCCCAGCATTTT.